What follows are 22 T cell receptor beta chains derived from one specimen sequenced in a study of shared clonotypes between healthy human individuals. The repertoire was sequenced with immunoSEQ multiplex PCR; TCRdb's copy has only in-frame clones and lacks some. The sample shows roughly 2,500,000 clones, approximately 93% of them seen only once. The specimen was naive CD4+ T cells from PBMCs. The subset is: CD45RA+ positively selected. These receptor sequences come from a man aged 18-30 years in good health. Some clones in this sample may be carry-over from other donors' samples.

This chain joins TRBV28 and TRBJ2-1; the D is unclear. The CDR3 length is 18 residues. V was cut by 3 bases and J by 1 base, with 19 bases left in between. Looked up from germline, CDR1 is MDHEN and CDR2 is SYDVKM. CDR3 region: CASSFSGHGKGSYNEQFF. The CDR3 DNA is TGTGCCAGCAGTTTCTCTGGGCATGGCAAAGGTTCCTACAATGAGCAGTTCTTC.

The genes are TRBV28 and TRBJ2-7; 8 bases are shared with TRBD1. The CDR3 runs 14 residues. The germline gives CDR1 MDHEN, CDR2 SYDVKM. After removal of 5 bases from V and 2 bases from J, the junction contained 5 bases not matched to a gene. The CDR3 spells CASSRDRGPYEQYF. DNA of the CDR3: TGTGCCAGCAGTAGAGACAGGGGCCCCTACGAGCAGTACTTC. Full variable domain (missing parts from reference TRBV28 and TRBJ2-7): DVKVTQSSRYLVKRTGEKVFLECVQDMDHENMFWYRQDPGLGLRLIYFSYDVKMKEKGDIPEGYSVSREKKERFSLILESASTNQTSMYLCASSRDRGPYEQYFGPGTRLTVT.

CDR3 residues: CASSQAGRNTEAFF. CDR3 DNA: TGTGCCAGCAGCCAAGCCGGACGGAACACTGAAGCTTTCTTT. The chain uses TRBV4-2 and TRBJ1-1; D gene unclear. The length of the CDR3 is 14 residues. Germline V gene sequence: CDR1 LGHNA, CDR2 YNFKEQ. Trimming took off 1 base at V and 1 base at J, with 7 bases between the two ends.

The rearrangement links TRBV27 to TRBJ2-1, with 9 bases lining up with TRBD2. The CDR3 length is 15 residues. V lost 5 bases to trimming and J lost 7 bases; unmatched junction nucleotides: 9. Germline loops: CDR1 MNHEY, CDR2 SMNVEV (reference sequence). CDR3 residues: CASSGAASGKNEQFF. DNA of the CDR3: TGTGCCAGCAGTGGCGCGGCTAGCGGGAAAAATGAGCAGTTCTTC.

This sequence joins TRBV19 and TRBJ2-1, with a tentative D call TRBD2 (6 bases). This CDR3 is 12 amino acids long. Trimming took 4 bases from V and 13 from J, leaving 14 bases between them. CDR1 LNHDA and CDR2 SQIVND come from the germline V gene (reference sequence). CDR3 sequence (DNA): TGTGCCAGTAGTAGATCGGGACTCCCTCAGTTCTTC. Encoded protein: CASSRSGLPQFF. Drawing the rest from reference TRBV19 and TRBJ2-1, the complete variable domain is DGGITQSPKYLFRKEGQNVTLSCEQNLNHDAMYWYRQDPGQGLRLIYYSQIVNDFQKGDIAEGYSVSREKKESFPLTVTSAQKNPTAFYLCASSRSGLPQFFGPGTRLTVL.

The V and J genes are TRBV6-1 and TRBJ2-5; 7 bases map to TRBD2. The CDR3 runs to 14 residues. The J segment lost 3 bases and the V segment lost 7 bases, leaving 8 bases of the junction unmatched. Per the germline V gene, CDR1 is MNHNS and CDR2 is SASEGT. The CDR3: CASNHMGGKETQYF. For the CDR3, the DNA is TGTGCCAGCAACCACATGGGGGGGAAAGAGACCCAGTACTTC.

The J gene is TRBJ2-7, the V gene TRBV25-1, with TRBD2 matching over 11 bases. Germline V lookup: CDR1 MGHDK, CDR2 SYGVNS. The CDR3 consists of 16 residues. Trimming at V came to 3 bases and at J to 3 bases, leaving 7 bases not matched to a gene. The CDR3 loop reads CASSELAGGNNYEQYF. The CDR3 coding sequence is TGTGCCAGCAGTGAGTTAGCGGGAGGGAACAACTACGAGCAGTACTTC.

The chain joins TRBV25-1 to TRBJ2-5; unclear D gene. The CDR3 extends over 16 amino acids. The germline V gene has CDR1 MGHDK and CDR2 SYGVNS. V was shortened by 0 bases and J by 3 bases, with 14 bases between the two germline ends. CDR3 bases: TGTGCCAGCAGTGAATACGACTCTGGCAGAAAAGAGACCCAGTACTTC. This gives the protein CASSEYDSGRKETQYF.

This chain connects TRBV28 to TRBJ2-1; 8 bases line up with TRBD1. This CDR3 comprises 18 residues. Trimming removed 5 bases from V and 2 bases from J; junction bases left unmatched: 14. From germline, CDR1 is MDHEN and CDR2 SYDVKM. CDR3 nucleotides: TGTGCCAGCAGTCTCCCCCGACAGGGGAGTAGCCCCTACAATGAGCAGTTCTTC. This gives the protein CASSLPRQGSSPYNEQFF. Complete variable domain (other parts from reference TRBV28 and TRBJ2-1): DVKVTQSSRYLVKRTGEKVFLECVQDMDHENMFWYRQDPGLGLRLIYFSYDVKMKEKGDIPEGYSVSREKKERFSLILESASTNQTSMYLCASSLPRQGSSPYNEQFFGPGTRLTVL.

The chain recombines TRBV28 with TRBJ1-5; 12 bases line up with TRBD1. The CDR3 spans 16 residues. CDR1 and CDR2 from the germline V gene are MDHEN and SYDVKM. V was pared by 2 bases and J by 3 bases, with 2 bases of the junction left unmatched. The CDR3 DNA is TGTGCCAGCAGTTTACTGGGACAGGGGGCCAATCAGCCCCAGCATTTT. Its translation is CASSLLGQGANQPQHF. Combining the CDR3 with reference TRBV28 and TRBJ1-5 gives the whole variable domain DVKVTQSSRYLVKRTGEKVFLECVQDMDHENMFWYRQDPGLGLRLIYFSYDVKMKEKGDIPEGYSVSREKKERFSLILESASTNQTSMYLCASSLLGQGANQPQHFGDGTRLSIL.

V is TRBV7-2 and J is TRBJ1-2; 11 nucleotides agree with TRBD1. Germline V gene lookup returns CDR1 SGHTA and CDR2 FQGNSA. CDR3 length: 16 amino acids. Trimming removed 3 bases from V and 2 bases from J; junction bases left unmatched: 5. In nucleotides, the CDR3 is TGTGCCAGCAGCTTGATCCGGGACAGGGGGAACTATGGCTACACCTTC. Amino acid sequence: CASSLIRDRGNYGYTF.

The gene calls are TRBV6-5 and TRBJ1-2; D is possibly TRBD1 (6 bases). Germline V gene lookup returns CDR1 MNHEY and CDR2 SVGAGI. Trimming cost V 10 bases and J 5 bases, with 17 bases left between them. This CDR3 comprises 13 residues. CDR3 in amino acids: CAIVTRGPYGYTF. The CDR3 DNA is TGTGCCATCGTCACGCGGGGGCCGTATGGCTACACCTTC.

The CDR3 nucleotides are TGTGCCAGCAGCAACAGGGAGGCCAAAAACATTCAGTACTTC. It specifies CASSNREAKNIQYF. The chain recombines TRBV7-2 with TRBJ2-4; TRBD1 is a possible D gene (6 bases). Germline-derived CDR1 and CDR2 are SGHTA and FQGNSA. The CDR3 covers 14 residues. Between the trimmed V and J ends, which lost 5 bases and 1 base, there was a span of 9 bases. Combining the CDR3 with reference TRBV7-2 and TRBJ2-4 gives the whole variable domain GAGVSQSPSNKVTEKGKDVELRCDPISGHTALYWYRQSLGQGLEFLIYFQGNSAPDKSGLPSDRFSAERTGGSVSTLTIQRTQQEDSAVYLCASSNREAKNIQYFGAGTRLSVL.

The chain combines TRBV6-6 with TRBJ2-1; D unclear. This CDR3 contains 15 residues. With 4 bases removed from V and 2 bases from J, the gap between germline ends came to 12 bases. The germline V gene has CDR1 MNHNY and CDR2 SVGAGI (reference sequence). CDR3 nucleotide sequence: TGTGCCAGCAGTTTGGGCGCTTCCACCTACAATGAGCAGTTCTTC. Its translation: CASSLGASTYNEQFF.

This clone is a singleton in its sample. Other DNA sequences within the sample encode an identical CDR3. The chain joins TRBV7-9 to TRBJ1-2; no definite D call. The CDR3 is 14 amino acids. CDR1 SEHNR and CDR2 FQNEAQ come from the germline V gene (reference sequence). Trimming took off 0 bases at V and 0 bases at J, with 5 bases between the two ends. The chain's CDR3 is CASSLAAANYGYTF. The CDR3 nucleotides read TGTGCCAGCAGCTTAGCGGCCGCTAACTATGGCTACACCTTC.

The rearrangement links TRBV11-2 to TRBJ2-1; 7 bases map to TRBD2. This CDR3 has 13 amino acids. V trimming: 5 bases; J trimming: 15 bases; junction bases outside the gene matches: 13. Germline-derived CDR1 and CDR2 are SGHAT and FQNNGV. In DNA form, the CDR3 reads TGTGCCAGCAGCCCGCAAGGGGAGCGGGAATGGTTCTTC. Protein: CASSPQGEREWFF.

To note about this clone: The DNA is omitted, as the CDR3 cannot be located on it reliably, and the CDR3 follows TCRdb's listing. The chain uses TRBV20-1 and TRBJ2-1; TRBD2 was called by the table and not checked on the DNA. The CDR3 comprises 11 residues, both ends counted. Germline CDR1 is DFQATT and CDR2 is SNEGSKA (reference sequence). CDR3 loop: CSASLQRGQFF.

The chain recombines TRBV2 with TRBJ1-5; D unresolved. The CDR3 contains 15 residues. Per the germline V gene, CDR1 is SNHLY and CDR2 is FYNNEI. V was trimmed by 5 bases and J by 0 bases, leaving 11 bases between them. The DNA of the CDR3 is TGTGCCAGCAGTAGAGGCCTCCTTAGCAATCAGCCCCAGCATTTT. Translated, it gives CASSRGLLSNQPQHF.

The chain joins TRBV7-6 to TRBJ1-1; D is undetermined. The length of the CDR3 is 13 residues. V lost 3 bases to trimming and J lost 2 bases, with 7 bases between them. Germline assignment: CDR1 SGHVS and CDR2 FNYEAQ. The CDR3 loop reads CASSFEQNTEAFF. In DNA, the CDR3 is TGTGCCAGCAGCTTCGAACAAAACACTGAAGCTTTCTTT.

The chain uses TRBV11-2 and TRBJ2-1, with 7 bases aligning to TRBD2. The junction had 8 bases not matched to a gene; V was cut back by 5 bases and J by 4 bases. The CDR3 consists of 15 residues. The germline gives CDR1 SGHAT, CDR2 FQNNGV. The CDR3 loop is CASSPRTSEYNEQFF. As DNA, the CDR3 is TGTGCCAGCAGCCCTCGGACTAGTGAGTACAATGAGCAGTTCTTC.

The rearrangement uses TRBV6-6 and TRBJ1-2; the match to TRBD1 covers 12 bases. The V segment lost 5 bases and the J segment 4 bases; nucleotides outside the gene matches: 2. Per the germline V gene, CDR1 is MNHNY and CDR2 is SVGAGI (reference sequence). This CDR3 spans 14 amino acids. CDR3 nucleotide sequence: TGTGCCAGCAGTAGGGGACAGGGGGCCTATGGCTACACCTTC. Protein sequence: CASSRGQGAYGYTF.

The chain combines TRBV6-1 with TRBJ1-5; D perhaps matches TRBD1 (5 bases). CDR3 size: 14 residues. V gave up 7 bases and J gave up 2 bases, with 12 bases separating them. Germline loops: CDR1 MNHNS, CDR2 SASEGT. DNA for the CDR3: TGTGCCAGCACCCCCTCGGGGGGCAATCAGCCCCAGCATTTT. The encoded protein is CASTPSGGNQPQHF.